Sequencing of this T cell receptor beta chain was carried out in a study of monozygotic twins with inflammatory bowel disease. General study points: The results supported no single strong signal or clonotype associated with IBD. Varied immunosuppressive treatments among patients may have increased repertoire variability.

TCRdb reprocessed the 5' RACE reads, with one entry per CDR3 protein and no DNA. The sample has approximately 200,000 distinct CDR3 sequences. The CDR3 loop spans 15 amino acids. Germline CDR1 and CDR2: SGHTS and YDEGEE. A note on this clonotype: Its antigen is currently unknown.

The source is a human donor with ulcerative colitis or Crohn's disease, or a healthy co-twin of an affected twin (not recorded which). The chain combines TRBV5-8 with TRBJ2-1; no DNA is available, so the TRBD1 call from TCRdb remains unchecked. Material for sequencing was blood. This CDR3 is CASSLGQAGYNEQFF.